Detailed here is one T cell receptor beta chain. Data came from immunoSEQ multiplex PCR; TCRdb stores just in-frame clones and leaves some out. The table records about 22,000 clones, about 80% of them present only once. The data stem from a study of T cells in narcolepsy. What was sequenced was memory (CD45RA-) CD4+ T cells from blood. The source is a human donor in good health.

The CDR3 DNA reads as TGTGCCAGCAGTGCTCAGTCCCTCTACGGAAACACCATATATTTT. The encoded protein is CASSAQSLYGNTIYF. This rearrangement joins TRBV6-5 to TRBJ1-3; D gene unclear. CDR1 MNHEY and CDR2 SVGAGI come from the germline V gene. The V gene lost 5 bases and the J gene lost 4 bases, with 15 bases spanning the gap. The CDR3 length is 15 residues.